What follows are 17 T cell receptor beta chains derived from one specimen sequenced in a study of blood T cells in healthy people across ages. Combining a sample-barcoded 5' primer with a J-beta primer mix, a second PCR ran for roughly 7 to 11 cycles. TCRdb called the 5' RACE reads again in MiXCR, with one record for every CDR3 protein. Counted here are 780,000 or so distinct CDR3 sequences, just under 25% occurring once; the ten biggest clones make up 3% to 4%. These data are also associated with another study on T cells of mothers and their children.

Sequencing was done on a sample of blood. The receptors stem from a boy between 10 and 17 years old in good health.

A word on this clonotype: The junction departs from germline at one end; a sequencing error may be responsible. The chain links TRBV7-7 to TRBJ2-1, with no clear D. The CDR3 loop spans 18 amino acids. The germline V gene encodes CDR1 SSHAT and CDR2 FNYEAQ (reference sequence). The CDR3 region is CASSPISPWRISYNEQFF. For the CDR3, the DNA is TGTGCTAGCAGCCCAATTTCCCCGTGGCGAATCTCCTACAATGAGCAGTTCTTC.

In this sample, this clonotype turned up a few times. The chain joins TRBV6-2 or TRBV6-3 to TRBJ2-2; the match to TRBD1 covers 8 bases. V gave up 4 bases and J gave up 0 bases; unmatched junction bases: 4. Germline V gives CDR1 MNHEY, CDR2 SVGEGT. The CDR3 covers 16 residues. The CDR3 DNA reads TGTGCCAGCAGTTTTCGGACAGGGCCGAACACCGGGGAGCTGTTTTTT. Protein sequence: CASSFRTGPNTGELFF.

The CDR3 region is CASSELGQGETQYF. CDR3 DNA: TGTGCCAGCAGTGAACTGGGACAGGGAGAGACCCAGTACTTC. This chain joins TRBV25-1 and TRBJ2-5; 9 positions agree with TRBD1. The CDR3 is 14 residues long. V lost 2 bases to trimming and J lost 4 bases; unmatched junction nucleotides: 2. CDR1 and CDR2 (germline): MGHDK, SYGVNS.

The chain links TRBV5-1 to TRBJ2-4; D is perhaps TRBD1 (5 bases). With 0 bases removed from V and 6 bases from J, the gap between germline ends came to 10 bases. Germline V gene sequence: CDR1 SGHRS, CDR2 YFSETQ. The CDR3 is 14 residues long. This CDR3 is CASSLGQQLNIQYF. CDR3 nucleotides: TGCGCCAGCAGCTTGGGACAGCAGCTAAACATTCAGTACTTC.

This clonotype was seen only a few times. The chain carries TRBV7-2 and TRBJ2-1; D not certain. Germline assignment: CDR1 SGHTA and CDR2 FQGNSA. The V end lost 5 bases, the J end lost 4 bases, and 15 bases lay between the germline ends. The CDR3 runs 15 residues. The CDR3 region is CASSLAQPRYNEQFF. CDR3 nucleotides: TGTGCCAGCAGCCTGGCTCAACCGCGGTACAATGAGCAGTTCTTC.

This clonotype was observed a handful of times. The gene calls are TRBV12-3 or TRBV12-4 and TRBJ2-2, with 9 bases lining up with TRBD1. CDR3 size: 14 residues. Unmatched junction bases numbered 2, after V lost 5 bases and J lost 4 bases. CDR3 coding DNA: TGTGCCAGCAGTGGGACAGGGAGCACCGGGGAGCTGTTTTTT. This encodes CASSGTGSTGELFF.

This chain uses TRBV2 with TRBJ2-7; D is possibly TRBD1 (5 bases). The CDR3 length is 11 residues. V lost 5 bases and J lost 6, with 8 bases in between. The germline V gene has CDR1 SNHLY and CDR2 FYNNEI. Here the CDR3 reads CASSWGPEQYF. The CDR3 DNA sequence: TGTGCCAGCAGTTGGGGCCCCGAGCAGTACTTC.

The table lists this clonotype with a few counts. CDR3 loop: CASSQDLARLNEAFF. Written as DNA, the CDR3 is TGCGCCAGCAGCCAAGATTTAGCCAGGCTCAATGAAGCTTTCTTT. This chain connects TRBV4-3 to TRBJ1-1; D is unresolved. V was pared by 0 bases and J by 7 bases, with 15 bases between. The CDR3 covers 15 residues. Germline V gene lookup returns CDR1 LGHNA and CDR2 YSLEER.

This clonotype was detected only a few times. The chain combines TRBV14 with TRBJ1-3; no reliable D call. Germline lookup yields CDR1 SGHDN and CDR2 FVKESK. The CDR3 consists of 13 residues. The germline V and J ends were trimmed by 6 bases and 0 bases, with 6 bases remaining between them. CDR3 sequence reads: CASRPASGNTIYF. Written as DNA, the CDR3 is TGTGCCAGCAGGCCGGCCTCTGGAAACACCATATATTTT.

This clonotype turned up a few times. Germline and junction disagree at one end, which may indicate a read error. This chain links TRBV4-3 with TRBJ2-7; TRBD1 matches at 9 bases. Germline CDR1 LGHNA, CDR2 YSLEER. The CDR3 has 15 residues. The CDR3: CASSQEVGQGYEQHF. The CDR3 bases are TGCGCCAGCAGCCAAGAAGTGGGACAGGGCTACGAGCAGCACTTC.

This clonotype was observed a handful of times. The CDR3 sequence is CSARALYGYTF. CDR3 nucleotides: TGCAGTGCTAGGGCTCTCTATGGCTACACCTTC. This chain links TRBV20-1 with TRBJ1-2; D uncertain. The length of the CDR3 is 11 residues. Trimming took 3 bases from V and 4 from J, leaving 6 bases between them. Germline CDR1 reads DFQATT; CDR2 reads SNEGSKA (reference sequence).

The gene calls are TRBV3-1 and TRBJ1-1; no definite D call. The V end lost 0 bases, the J end lost 1 base, and 9 bases lay between the germline ends. This CDR3 region has 15 residues. Looked up from germline, CDR1 is LGHDT and CDR2 is YNNKEL (reference sequence). The CDR3 loop is CASSQDDPKNTEAFF. For the CDR3, the DNA is TGTGCCAGCAGCCAAGATGACCCCAAGAACACTGAAGCTTTCTTT.

The chain combines TRBV29-1 with TRBJ2-7, with TRBD1 as a possible D gene (5 bases). Germline assignment: CDR1 SQVTM and CDR2 ANQGSEA. Trimming left V 7 bases short and J 0 bases short, with 10 bases between. This CDR3 spans 12 amino acids. CDR3 DNA sequence: TGCAGCGCGTTGACAGCCTCCTACGAGCAGTACTTC. This sequence encodes CSALTASYEQYF.

This clonotype was seen only a few times. The chain has TRBV4-3 and TRBJ1-2; D is undetermined. The CDR3 has 15 amino acids. The germline V gene encodes CDR1 LGHNA and CDR2 YSLEER. Trimming left V 0 bases short and J 2 bases short, with 10 bases between. DNA of the CDR3: TGCGCCAGCAGCCAAGACTTCCAGGAGAACTATGGCTACACCTTC. This encodes CASSQDFQENYGYTF.

This clonotype was seen a few times. The CDR3 protein is CSVGEGSYEQYF. The CDR3 DNA sequence: TGCAGCGTTGGAGAGGGGTCCTACGAGCAGTACTTC. This chain connects TRBV29-1 to TRBJ2-7; the D gene could be TRBD1 or TRBD2 (5 bases each). The CDR3 has 12 amino acids. Germline V gene data show CDR1 as SQVTM and CDR2 as ANQGSEA. Trimming took 4 bases from V and 1 from J, leaving 8 bases between them.

This rearrangement joins TRBV9 to TRBJ1-4; D unclear. Trimming took off 3 bases at V and 3 bases at J, with 9 bases between the two ends. This CDR3 spans 14 amino acids. Germline V gives CDR1 SGDLS, CDR2 YYNGEE. The DNA of the CDR3 is TGTGCCAGCAGCGCCCCAGGCCCTAATGAAAAACTGTTTTTT. Its translation: CASSAPGPNEKLFF.

This clonotype occurred a few times. The rearrangement joins TRBV28 to TRBJ1-4; TRBD1 matches 7 bases. This CDR3 has 17 amino acids. J gave up 7 bases and V 3 bases, and 14 bases lay outside the gene matches. Germline V gene lookup returns CDR1 MDHEN and CDR2 SYDVKM. The CDR3 reads CASSFGSLTGNGEKLFF. DNA of the CDR3: TGTGCCAGCAGTTTTGGATCCCTGACAGGGAACGGTGAAAAACTGTTTTTT.